Described below is a single T cell receptor (beta chain) sequence and its context. The data are from a study of technical replicates of blood from several donors. Method: immunoSEQ multiplex PCR; TCRdb's copy keeps in-frame clones and lacks some. The data contain roughly 80,000 clones, around 96% of them singletons. This clonotype was obtained from a human donor in good health. The sample taken for sequencing was T cells isolated from PBMCs.

The CDR3 loop reads CASSQETSDYNEQFF. The CDR3 DNA reads as TGTGCCAGCAGCCAAGAGACTAGCGACTACAATGAGCAGTTCTTC. The V call is TRBV4-2, the J call TRBJ2-1; 8 bases fit TRBD2. The CDR3 totals 15 residues. Germline V gene data show CDR1 as LGHNA and CDR2 as YNFKEQ. The V segment lost 0 bases and the J segment 3 bases; nucleotides outside the gene matches: 1.